The text below deals with one TCR beta chain. The data originate from a study of T cell changes during pregnancy in multiple sclerosis. J gave up 5 bases and V 7 bases, and 5 bases lay outside the gene matches. Germline loops: CDR1 MNHEY, CDR2 SMNVEV (reference sequence). This CDR3 has 15 amino acids. Libraries were prepared by immunoSEQ multiplex PCR; TCRdb keeps only in-frame clonotypes and omits some of them. The sample yields some 35,000 clones, approximately 89% seen once. The TCR comes from a female donor in good health, enrolled as a control in a pregnancy study. The source material was CD4+ T cells from peripheral blood mononuclear cells, sampled after pregnancy. This chain connects TRBV27 to TRBJ2-2, with TRBD2 matching 12 bases. CDR3 coding DNA: TGTGCCAGCACCATACTAGCGGGAGGAACCGGGGAGCTGTTTTTT. Translated, it gives CASTILAGGTGELFF.